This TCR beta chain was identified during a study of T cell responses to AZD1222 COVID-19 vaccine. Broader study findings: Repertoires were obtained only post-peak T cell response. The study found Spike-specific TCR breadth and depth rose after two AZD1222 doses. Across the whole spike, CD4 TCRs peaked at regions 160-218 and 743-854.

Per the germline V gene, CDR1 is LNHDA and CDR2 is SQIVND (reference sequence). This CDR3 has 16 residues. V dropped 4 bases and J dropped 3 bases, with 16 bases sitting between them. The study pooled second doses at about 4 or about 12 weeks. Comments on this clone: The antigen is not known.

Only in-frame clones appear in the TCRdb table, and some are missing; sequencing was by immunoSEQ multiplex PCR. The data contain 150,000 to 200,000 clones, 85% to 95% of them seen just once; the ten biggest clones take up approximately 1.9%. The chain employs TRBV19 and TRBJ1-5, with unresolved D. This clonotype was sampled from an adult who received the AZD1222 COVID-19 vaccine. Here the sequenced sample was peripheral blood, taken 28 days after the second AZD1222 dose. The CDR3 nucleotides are TGTGCCAGTAGTACCGAGTCGGCAGGTATCAATCAGCCCCAGCATTTT. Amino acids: CASSTESAGINQPQHF.